The source of this T cell receptor (beta chain) is a study of shared clonotypes between healthy human individuals. Turning to the study itself: There were three CD4 naive, three CD4 memory, two CD8 naive and one CD8 memory plates per donor.

CDR3 size: 13 residues. The V end lost 2 bases, the J end lost 5 bases, and 8 bases lay between the germline ends. Germline CDR1 reads MNHEY; CDR2 reads SVGAGI. Donors had no recently reported acute infections or vaccinations and were HIV-negative. Whole-study findings and limits: The naive CD4 repertoires of several donors were compared, and around 5.1% of clonotypes were shared.

To note about this clone: Its antigen remains unidentified.

The protocol was immunoSEQ multiplex PCR, while the TCRdb copy is restricted to in-frame clones and leaves out a portion. The sample carries 2.5 million or so clones, over 85% recorded once. The sequenced sample was naive CD4+ T cells sorted from blood. The subset was: CD45RA+ positively selected. The chain recombines TRBV6-5 with TRBJ2-3; no reliable D call. This clonotype originated in a young man in good health. Here the CDR3 DNA reads TGTGCCAGCAGTTACCTAGTTCAAGATACGCAGTATTTT. Translated, it gives CASSYLVQDTQYF.